This T cell receptor beta chain emerged from a study of T-cell reconstitution after alpha-beta-depleted transplantation in children (TCRdb year 2016). At the level of the whole study: The study quantitatively tracked T-cell immune reconstitution after TCRalphabeta/CD19-depleted allogeneic hematopoietic cell transplantation in children using TCR repertoire profiling.

V loses 3 bases at its end and J loses 11 bases; junction bases beyond the gene matches: 24. Its CDR3 holds 18 amino acids, cysteine through phenylalanine. Just the 54-base CDR3 DNA is kept, in frame starting at base 1. The germline V gene yields MDHEN for CDR1 and SYDVKM for CDR2. Points on this clonotype: Its antigen remains unidentified. The record has no base qualities; no much larger clone is one base away.

Points the paper makes about the study in general: In some patients, high TCRbeta diversity at day 60 was attributed to recipient T cells and intrathymic progenitors that had survived conditioning. Over the following months the frequencies of hyperexpanded clones went down, and after one year T-cell counts and TCRbeta diversity were mostly credited to newly produced T cells. About two months after transplant, the apparently early recovery of alphabetaT-cell counts reportedly depended on just several hundred clones that had expanded rapidly and came from non-depleted graft cells.

Preparation of the library involved PCR. Instrument on record: Illumina HiSeq 2500. Molecular barcoding was employed in the preparation of TCR libraries, with unique molecular identifiers being used to normalize TCRbeta repertoire quantification. Through fastp at Q25 and MiXCR, TCRdb rebuilt clones from the public reads, retaining in-frame beta chains. Every distinct CDR3 protein forms one entry, paired with its most common genes and DNA. A total of 500,000 to 750,000 distinct CDR3 sequences appear in this sample, 10% to 15% of them only once. The ten largest make up approximately 2% of the sample. The sample's treatment or condition label, in plain terms: allogeneic hematopoietic cell transplantation with graft depleted of TCRalphabeta T cells and CD19 B cells. TCRalphabeta/CD19-depleted allogeneic hematopoietic cell grafts were given to the transplant recipients, all of whom were children.

This clonotype was sampled from a male patient younger than 18 who had a stem cell transplant for acute myeloid leukemia, so the T cells may come from the graft donor. The sample consisted of PBMCs, mostly from graft donor cells, taken 360 days after TCRalphabeta/CD19-depleted stem cell transplant. The chain links TRBV28 with TRBJ2-5; TRBD2 aligns with 7 central bases. The DNA is as follows: TGTGCCAGCAGTTTCCTCCGAAGCGCGACTAGCCGAAACAAGATGCAGTACTTC. The translation is CASSFLRSATSRNKMQYF.